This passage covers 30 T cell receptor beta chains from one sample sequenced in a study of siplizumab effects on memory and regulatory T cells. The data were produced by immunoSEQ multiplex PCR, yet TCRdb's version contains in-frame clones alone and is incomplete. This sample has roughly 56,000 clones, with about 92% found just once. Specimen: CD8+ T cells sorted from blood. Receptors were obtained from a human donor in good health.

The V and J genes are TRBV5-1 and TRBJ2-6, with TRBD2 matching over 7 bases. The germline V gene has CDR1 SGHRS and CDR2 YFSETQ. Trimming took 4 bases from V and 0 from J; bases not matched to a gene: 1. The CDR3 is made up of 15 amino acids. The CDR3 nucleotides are TGCGCCAGCAGCGGGAGGGCCTCTGGGGCCAACGTCCTGACTTTC. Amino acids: CASSGRASGANVLTF.

CDR3 bases: TGTGCCAGCAGTTTTCTAGCGGGAGACAAGCAGTTCTTC. This sequence encodes CASSFLAGDKQFF. This chain uses TRBV28 with TRBJ2-1; 10 positions agree with TRBD2. The CDR3 totals 13 residues. Trimming at V came to 3 bases and at J to 11 bases, leaving 4 bases not matched to a gene. In germline, CDR1 is MDHEN, CDR2 SYDVKM.

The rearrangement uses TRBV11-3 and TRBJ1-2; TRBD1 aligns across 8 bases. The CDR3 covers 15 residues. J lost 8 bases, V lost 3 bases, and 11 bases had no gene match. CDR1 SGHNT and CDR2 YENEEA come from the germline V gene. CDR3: CASSFGRQGAVGYTF. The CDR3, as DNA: TGTGCCAGCAGCTTCGGGCGGCAGGGGGCTGTCGGCTACACCTTC.

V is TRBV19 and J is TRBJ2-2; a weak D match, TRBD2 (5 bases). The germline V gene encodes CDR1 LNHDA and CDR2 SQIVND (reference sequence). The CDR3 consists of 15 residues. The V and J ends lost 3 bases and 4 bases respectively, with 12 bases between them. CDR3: CASSIFGMSTGELFF. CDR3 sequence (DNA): TGTGCCAGTAGTATCTTCGGGATGAGCACCGGGGAGCTGTTTTTT.

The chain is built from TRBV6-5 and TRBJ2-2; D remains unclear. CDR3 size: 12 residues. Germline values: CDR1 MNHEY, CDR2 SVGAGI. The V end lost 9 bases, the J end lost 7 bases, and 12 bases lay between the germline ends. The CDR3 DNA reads TGTGCCAGTCGGAGCCTCGGCGGGGAGCTGTTTTTT. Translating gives CASRSLGGELFF.

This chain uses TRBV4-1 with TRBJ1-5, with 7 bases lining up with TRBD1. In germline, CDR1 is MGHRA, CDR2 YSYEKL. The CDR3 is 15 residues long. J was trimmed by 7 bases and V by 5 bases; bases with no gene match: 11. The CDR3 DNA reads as TGCGCCAGCAGCTTGTTCGACAGGGTAGGACAGCCCCAGCATTTT. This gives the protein CASSLFDRVGQPQHF.

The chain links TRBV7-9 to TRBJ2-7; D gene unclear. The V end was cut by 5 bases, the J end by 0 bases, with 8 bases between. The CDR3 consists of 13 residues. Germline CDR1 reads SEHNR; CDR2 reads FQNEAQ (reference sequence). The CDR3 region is CASSPYRSYEQYF. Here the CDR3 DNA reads TGTGCCAGCAGCCCATACCGCTCCTACGAGCAGTACTTC. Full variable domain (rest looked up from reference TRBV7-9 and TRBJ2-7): DTGVSQNPRHKITKRGQNVTFRCDPISEHNRLYWYRQTLGQGPEFLTYFQNEAQLEKSRLLSDRFSAERPKGSFSTLEIQRTEQGDSAMYLCASSPYRSYEQYFGPGTRLTVT.

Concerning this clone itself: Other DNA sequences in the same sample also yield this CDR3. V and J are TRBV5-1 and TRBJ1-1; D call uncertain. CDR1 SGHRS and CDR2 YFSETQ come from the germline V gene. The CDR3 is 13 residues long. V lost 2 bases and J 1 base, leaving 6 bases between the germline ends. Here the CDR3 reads CASSLAGNTEAFF. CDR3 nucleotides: TGCGCCAGCAGCTTAGCTGGGAACACTGAAGCTTTCTTT.

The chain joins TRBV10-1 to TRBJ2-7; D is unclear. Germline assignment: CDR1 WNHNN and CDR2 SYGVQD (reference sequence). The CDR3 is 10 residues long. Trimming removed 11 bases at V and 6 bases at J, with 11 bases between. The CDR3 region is CACSPTEQYF. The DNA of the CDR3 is TGCGCCTGTAGCCCGACCGAGCAGTACTTC.

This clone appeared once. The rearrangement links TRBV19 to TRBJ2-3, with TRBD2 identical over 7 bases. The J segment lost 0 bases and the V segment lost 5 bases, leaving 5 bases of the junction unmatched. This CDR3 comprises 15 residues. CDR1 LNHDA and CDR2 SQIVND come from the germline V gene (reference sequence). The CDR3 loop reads CASSWEGRSTDTQYF. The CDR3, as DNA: TGTGCCAGTAGTTGGGAGGGCCGGAGCACAGATACGCAGTATTTT.

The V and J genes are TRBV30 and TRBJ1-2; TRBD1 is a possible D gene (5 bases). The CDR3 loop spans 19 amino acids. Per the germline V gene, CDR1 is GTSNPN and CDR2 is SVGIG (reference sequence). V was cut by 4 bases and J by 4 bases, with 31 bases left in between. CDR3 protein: CAWIRGGEPEFVIAYGYTF. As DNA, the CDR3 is TGTGCCTGGATCCGGGGAGGGGAGCCCGAATTCGTAATCGCCTATGGCTACACCTTC.

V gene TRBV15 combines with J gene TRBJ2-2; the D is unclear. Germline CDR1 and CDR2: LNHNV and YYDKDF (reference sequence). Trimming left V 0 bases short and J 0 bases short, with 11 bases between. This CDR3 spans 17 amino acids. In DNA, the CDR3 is TGTGCCACCAGCAGAGATTTTGGGTACGCGAACACCGGGGAGCTGTTTTTT. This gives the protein CATSRDFGYANTGELFF.

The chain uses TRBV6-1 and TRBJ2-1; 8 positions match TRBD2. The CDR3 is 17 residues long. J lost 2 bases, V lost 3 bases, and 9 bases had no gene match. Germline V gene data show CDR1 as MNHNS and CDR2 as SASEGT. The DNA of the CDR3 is TGTGCCAGCAGTGAGTCATGGGGGACTAGGCCCTACAATGAGCAGTTCTTC. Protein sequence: CASSESWGTRPYNEQFF.

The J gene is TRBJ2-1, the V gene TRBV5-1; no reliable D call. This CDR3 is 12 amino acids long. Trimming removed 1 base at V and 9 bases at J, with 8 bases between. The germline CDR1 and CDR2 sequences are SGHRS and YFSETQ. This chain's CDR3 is CASSLRVSEQFF. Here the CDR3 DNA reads TGCGCCAGCAGCTTGAGGGTCTCTGAGCAGTTCTTC. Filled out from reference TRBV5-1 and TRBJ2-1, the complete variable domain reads KAGVTQTPRYLIKTRGQQVTLSCSPISGHRSVSWYQQTPGQGLQFLFEYFSETQRNKGNFPGRFSGRQFSNSRSEMNVSTLELGDSALYLCASSLRVSEQFFGPGTRLTVL.

The CDR3 sequence is CASSRDVGELFF. CDR3 DNA sequence: TGCGCCAGCAGCCGGGACGTCGGGGAGCTGTTTTTT. The chain joins TRBV4-3 to TRBJ2-2; D possibly uses TRBD1 or TRBD2 (5 bases each). The V gene lost 4 bases and the J gene lost 7 bases, with 7 bases spanning the gap. This CDR3 contains 12 residues. The germline V gene has CDR1 LGHNA and CDR2 YSLEER.

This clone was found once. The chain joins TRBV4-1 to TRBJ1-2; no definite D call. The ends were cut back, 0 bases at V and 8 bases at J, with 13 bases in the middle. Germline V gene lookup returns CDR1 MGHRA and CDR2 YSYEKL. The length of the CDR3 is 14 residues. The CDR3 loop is CASSQDRIFVGYTF. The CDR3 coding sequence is TGCGCCAGCAGCCAAGACAGGATTTTCGTCGGCTACACCTTC.

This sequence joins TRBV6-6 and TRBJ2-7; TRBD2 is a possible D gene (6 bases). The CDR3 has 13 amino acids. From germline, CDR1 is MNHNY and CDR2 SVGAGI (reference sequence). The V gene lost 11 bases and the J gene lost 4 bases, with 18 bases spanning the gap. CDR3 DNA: TGTGCCTCGGGACTTACCGCCAGTTACGAGCAGTACTTC. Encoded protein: CASGLTASYEQYF.

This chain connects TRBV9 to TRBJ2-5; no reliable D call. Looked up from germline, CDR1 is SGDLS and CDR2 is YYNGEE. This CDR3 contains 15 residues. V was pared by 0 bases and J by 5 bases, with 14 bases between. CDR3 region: CASSVDLRAPETQYF. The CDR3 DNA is TGTGCCAGCAGCGTAGACCTAAGGGCCCCCGAGACCCAGTACTTC.

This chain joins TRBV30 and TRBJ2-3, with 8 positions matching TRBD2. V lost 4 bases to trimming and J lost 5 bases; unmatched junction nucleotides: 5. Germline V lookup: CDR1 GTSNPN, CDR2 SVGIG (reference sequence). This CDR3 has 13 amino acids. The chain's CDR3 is CAWTSSGLDTQYF. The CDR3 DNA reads TGTGCCTGGACCTCTAGCGGGTTAGATACGCAGTATTTT.

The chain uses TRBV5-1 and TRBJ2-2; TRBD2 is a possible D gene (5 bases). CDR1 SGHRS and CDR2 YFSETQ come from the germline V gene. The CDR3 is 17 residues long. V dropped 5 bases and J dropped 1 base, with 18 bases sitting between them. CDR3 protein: CASRLPSGFENTGELFF. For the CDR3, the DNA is TGCGCCAGCAGACTTCCTTCGGGGTTTGAGAACACCGGGGAGCTGTTTTTT.

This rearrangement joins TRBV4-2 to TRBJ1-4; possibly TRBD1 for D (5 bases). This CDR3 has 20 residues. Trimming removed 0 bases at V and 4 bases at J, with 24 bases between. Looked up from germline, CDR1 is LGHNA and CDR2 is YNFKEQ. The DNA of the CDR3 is TGTGCCAGCAGCCAAGAGCCCTATTGGGACCGTAGTTATTATAATGAAAAACTGTTTTTT. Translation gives CASSQEPYWDRSYYNEKLFF.

CDR3 nucleotide sequence: TGCGCCAGCAGTCAACCTCACCTTTTCGGACGGACGAACACCGGGGAGCTGTTTTTT. Its translation is CASSQPHLFGRTNTGELFF. The chain joins TRBV23-1 to TRBJ2-2; D is uncertain. TRBV23-1 is an ORF for which the function is uncertain. The CDR3 consists of 19 residues. V was pared by 2 bases and J by 0 bases, with 19 bases between.

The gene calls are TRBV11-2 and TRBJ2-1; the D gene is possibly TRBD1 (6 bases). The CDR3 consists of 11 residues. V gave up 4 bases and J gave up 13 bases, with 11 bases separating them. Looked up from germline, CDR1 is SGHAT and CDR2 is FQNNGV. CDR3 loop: CASSSQGPQFF. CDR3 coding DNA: TGTGCCAGCAGCTCACAGGGCCCACAGTTCTTC.

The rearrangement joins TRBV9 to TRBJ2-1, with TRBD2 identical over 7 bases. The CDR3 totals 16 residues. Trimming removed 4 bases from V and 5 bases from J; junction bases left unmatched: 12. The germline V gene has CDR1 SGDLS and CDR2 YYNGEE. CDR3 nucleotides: TGTGCCAGCAGCTCCTATTCCCGGGACTACAACAATGAGCAGTTCTTC. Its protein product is CASSSYSRDYNNEQFF.

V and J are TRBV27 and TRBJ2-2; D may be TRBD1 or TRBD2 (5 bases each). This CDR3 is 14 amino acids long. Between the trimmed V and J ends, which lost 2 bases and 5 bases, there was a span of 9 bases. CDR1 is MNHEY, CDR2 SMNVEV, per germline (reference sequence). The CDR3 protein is CASSLLEGTGELFF. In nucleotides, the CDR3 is TGTGCCAGCAGTTTACTCGAGGGGACCGGGGAGCTGTTTTTT.

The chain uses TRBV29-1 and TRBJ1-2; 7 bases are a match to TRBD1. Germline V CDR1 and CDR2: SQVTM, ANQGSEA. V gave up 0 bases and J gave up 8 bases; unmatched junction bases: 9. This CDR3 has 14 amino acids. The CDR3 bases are TGCAGCGTTGAAGATCCAGACAGGGCCTCCGGCTACACCTTC. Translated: CSVEDPDRASGYTF.

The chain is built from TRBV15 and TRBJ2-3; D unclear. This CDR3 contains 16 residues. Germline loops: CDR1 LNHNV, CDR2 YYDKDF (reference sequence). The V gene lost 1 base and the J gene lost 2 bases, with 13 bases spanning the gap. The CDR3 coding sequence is TGTGCCACCAGCAGAGTTGGATCATTTATCACAGATACGCAGTATTTT. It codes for CATSRVGSFITDTQYF.

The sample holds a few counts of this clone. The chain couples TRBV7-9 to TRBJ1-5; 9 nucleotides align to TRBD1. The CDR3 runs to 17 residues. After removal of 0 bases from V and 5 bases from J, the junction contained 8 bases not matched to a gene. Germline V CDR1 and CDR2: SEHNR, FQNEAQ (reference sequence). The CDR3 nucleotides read TGTGCCAGCAGCTTAGCGAGGGGACAGGGCTTGGATCAGCCCCAGCATTTT. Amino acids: CASSLARGQGLDQPQHF. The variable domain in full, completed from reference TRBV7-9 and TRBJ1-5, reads DTGVSQNPRHKITKRGQNVTFRCDPISEHNRLYWYRQTLGQGPEFLTYFQNEAQLEKSRLLSDRFSAERPKGSFSTLEIQRTEQGDSAMYLCASSLARGQGLDQPQHFGDGTRLSIL.

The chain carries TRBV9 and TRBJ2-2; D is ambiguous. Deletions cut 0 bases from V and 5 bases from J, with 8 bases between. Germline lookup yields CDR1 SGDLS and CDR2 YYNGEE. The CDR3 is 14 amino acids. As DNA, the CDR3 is TGTGCCAGCAGCGTAGGGGGTGGGACCGGGGAGCTGTTTTTT. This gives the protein CASSVGGGTGELFF.

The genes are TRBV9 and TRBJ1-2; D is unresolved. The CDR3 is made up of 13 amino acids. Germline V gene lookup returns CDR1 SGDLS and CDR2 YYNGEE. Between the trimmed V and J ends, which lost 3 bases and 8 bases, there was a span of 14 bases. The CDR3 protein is CASSALQVGGYTF. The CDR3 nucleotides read TGTGCCAGCAGCGCCCTGCAGGTTGGGGGCTACACCTTC.